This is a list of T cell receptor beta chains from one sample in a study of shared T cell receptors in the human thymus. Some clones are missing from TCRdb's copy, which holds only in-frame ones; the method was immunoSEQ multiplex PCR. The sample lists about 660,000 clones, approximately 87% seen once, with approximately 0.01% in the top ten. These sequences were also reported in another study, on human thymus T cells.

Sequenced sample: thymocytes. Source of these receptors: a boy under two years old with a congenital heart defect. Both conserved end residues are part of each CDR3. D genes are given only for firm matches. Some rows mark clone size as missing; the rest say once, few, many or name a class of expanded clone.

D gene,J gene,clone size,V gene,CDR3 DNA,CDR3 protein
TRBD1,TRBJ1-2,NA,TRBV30,TGTGCCTGGAGAGACCCGGGACAGGGCTACTATGGCTACACCTTC,CAWRDPGQGYYGYTF
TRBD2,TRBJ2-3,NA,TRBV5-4,TGTGCCAGCAGCTTGGATAAGCGGGAGGGCACAGATACGCAGTATTTT,CASSLDKREGTDTQYF
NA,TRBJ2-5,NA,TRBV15,TGTGCCACCAGCAGAGTTGGCCCCTCCCAAGAGACCCAGTACTTC,CATSRVGPSQETQYF
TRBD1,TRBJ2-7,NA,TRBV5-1,TGCGCCAGTCACCGGGACAGCCCCACCTACGAGCAGTACTTC,CASHRDSPTYEQYF
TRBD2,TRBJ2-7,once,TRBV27,TGTGCCAGCAGTTCTCCGGGACTAGCGGCTTCCTACGAGCAGTACTTC,CASSSPGLAASYEQYF
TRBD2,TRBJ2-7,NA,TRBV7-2,TGTGCCAGCAGCCGACTCGCCTCTAGCGGCTCCTACGAGCAGTACTTC,CASSRLASSGSYEQYF
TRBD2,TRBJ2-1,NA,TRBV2,TGTGCCAGCAGTACTAGCGGGAGGGCCGAGGGGCAGTTCTTC,CASSTSGRAEGQFF
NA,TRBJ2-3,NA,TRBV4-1,TGCGCCAGCAGCCAAGTCGGAGGGCTCCTCACAGATACGCAGTATTTT,CASSQVGGLLTDTQYF
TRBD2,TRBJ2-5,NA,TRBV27,TGTGCCAGCAGTCCCTACCCGACTAGCAGCGGGGGTGTGGAGACCCAGTACTTC,CASSPYPTSSGGVETQYF
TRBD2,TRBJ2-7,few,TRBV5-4,TGTGCCAGCAGCATTAGCGGGAGAAACGAGCAGTACTTC,CASSISGRNEQYF
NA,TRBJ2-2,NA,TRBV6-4,TGTGCCAGCATCGGGGAAGGGGGCGGGGAGCTGTTTTTT,CASIGEGGGELFF
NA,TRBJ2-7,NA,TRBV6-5,TGTGCCAGCAGCGCGGGACTTTCCTACGAGCAGTACTTC,CASSAGLSYEQYF
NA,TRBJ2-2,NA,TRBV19,TGTGCCAGTAGTACGCCTCGGGAGAGACGGGGGGAGCTGTTTTTT,CASSTPRERRGELFF
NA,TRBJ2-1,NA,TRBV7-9,TGTGCCAGCAGCTTAGGCCCCCCGGGAGTAATCCGGGAGCAGTTCTTC,CASSLGPPGVIREQFF
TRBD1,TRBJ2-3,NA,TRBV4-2,TGTGCCAGCAGCCAAGGGGACAGAGATGCAGATACGCAGTATTTT,CASSQGDRDADTQYF
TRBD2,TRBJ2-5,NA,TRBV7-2,TGTGCCAGCAGCTCCTCGACTAGCGGGAGGGCCCTACAAGAGACCCAGTACTTC,CASSSSTSGRALQETQYF
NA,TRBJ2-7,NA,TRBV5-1,TGCGCCAGCAGCTTGGTCCCCCAGATGAGCGGGACAAACGTCAACGAGCAGTACTTC,CASSLVPQMSGTNVNEQYF
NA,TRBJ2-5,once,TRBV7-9,TGTGCCAGCAGCTTACTACCTGGGAGACCGGACTTC,CASSLLPGRPDF
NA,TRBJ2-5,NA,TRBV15,TGTGCCACCCGGCGGTCGCCGGCCCCCAAAGAGACCCAGTACTTC,CATRRSPAPKETQYF
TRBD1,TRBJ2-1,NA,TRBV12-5,TGTGCTAGTGGCCCGCTTGACAGGGGCCCCCCAACCTCCTACAATGAGCAGTTCTTC,CASGPLDRGPPTSYNEQFF
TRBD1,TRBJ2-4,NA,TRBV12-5,TGTGCTAGTGGTCTGGACCGTCACAGGGGCCCAAACATTCAGTACTTC,CASGLDRHRGPNIQYF
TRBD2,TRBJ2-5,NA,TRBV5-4,TGTGCCAGCAGCTGGCTCACTAGCGGGAGGGTAGAGACCCAGTACTTC,CASSWLTSGRVETQYF
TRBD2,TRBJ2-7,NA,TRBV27,TGTGCCAGCAGTCCGCCCAGGGGTAGCGGGAGTGAATACGAGCAGTACTTC,CASSPPRGSGSEYEQYF
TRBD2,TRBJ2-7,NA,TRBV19,TGTGCCAGTAGTATAGCCTGGGGGAGGGACTACGAGCAGTACTTC,CASSIAWGRDYEQYF
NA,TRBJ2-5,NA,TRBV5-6,TGTGCCAGCAGCCTGTACCAAGAGACCCAGTACTTC,CASSLYQETQYF
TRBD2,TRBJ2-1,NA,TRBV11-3,TGTGCCAGCAGCTTAGGGTTAGCGGGAGGGGTCTACAATGAGCAGTTCTTC,CASSLGLAGGVYNEQFF
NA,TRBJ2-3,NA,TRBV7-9,TGTGCCAGCAGCGCGACGTGCCGTGAGGGTTCAGATACGCAGTATTTT,CASSATCREGSDTQYF
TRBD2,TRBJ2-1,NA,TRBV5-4,TGTGCCAGCAGCCGACTAGCGGAAAGGTACAATGAGCAGTTCTTC,CASSRLAERYNEQFF
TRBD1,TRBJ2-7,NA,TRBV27,TGTGCCAGCAGTATCCGACAGGGATTGAACGAGCAGTACTTC,CASSIRQGLNEQYF
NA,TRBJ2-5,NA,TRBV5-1,TGCGCCAGCAGCTTGGTGTCGTTTGAGGAGACCCAGTACTTC,CASSLVSFEETQYF
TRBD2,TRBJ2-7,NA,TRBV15,TGTGCCACCAGCAGAGAGCGGTTAGCGGGAGTCTACGAGCAGTACTTC,CATSRERLAGVYEQYF
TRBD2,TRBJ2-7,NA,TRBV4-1,TGCGCCAGCAGCCACAAAGGGCCGTACGCGGGAGCTGACGAGCAGTACTTC,CASSHKGPYAGADEQYF
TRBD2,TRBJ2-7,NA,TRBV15,TGTGCCACCAGCAGAGCCTTTCGGGGGGGACCCTACGAGCAGTACTTC,CATSRAFRGGPYEQYF
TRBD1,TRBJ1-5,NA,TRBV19,TGTGCCAGTAGTATTGAGGGACAGGGGCGCAGCAATCAGCCCCAGCATTTT,CASSIEGQGRSNQPQHF
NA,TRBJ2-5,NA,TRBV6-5,TGTGCCAGCAGCCTAGGACCCACAGGGCACGAGACCCAGTACTTC,CASSLGPTGHETQYF
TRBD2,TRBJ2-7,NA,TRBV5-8,TGTGCCAGCAGCGAGGCGGGAGAAGGCTACGAGCAGTACTTC,CASSEAGEGYEQYF
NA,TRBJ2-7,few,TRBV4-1,TGCGCCAGCAGCCAAGATGACTATTCCTACGAGCAGTACTTC,CASSQDDYSYEQYF
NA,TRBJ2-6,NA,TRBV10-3,TGTGCCATCACTACGACTAGCTCTGGGGCCAACGTCCTGACTTTC,CAITTTSSGANVLTF
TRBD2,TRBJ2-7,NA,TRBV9,TGTGCCAGCTCGGCCAGCGGGATAGCAGAATCTCCCTACGAGCAGTACTTC,CASSASGIAESPYEQYF
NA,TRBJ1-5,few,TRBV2,TGTGCCAGCGCGGCAGGGGATCAGCCCCAGCATTTT,CASAAGDQPQHF
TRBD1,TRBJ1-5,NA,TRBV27,TGTGCCAGCAGTTCCAATTCTGACAGGGGAGTTCAGCATTTT,CASSSNSDRGVQHF
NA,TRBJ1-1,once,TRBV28,TGTGCCAGCAAAAGAGTGAACACTGAAGCTTTCTTT,CASKRVNTEAFF
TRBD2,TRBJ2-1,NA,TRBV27,TGTGCCAGCAGTGCCCCCGCCCTAGCGGGAGGAGTAGCCTACAATGAGCAGTTCTTC,CASSAPALAGGVAYNEQFF
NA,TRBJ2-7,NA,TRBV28,TGTGCCAGCAGTGAAGCCGGGAAGTCCTTCTCCTACGAGCAGTACTTC,CASSEAGKSFSYEQYF
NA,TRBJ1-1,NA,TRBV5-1,TGCGCCAGCAGCTGGGGGGACTCCACCCTGGGGGACACTGAAGCTTTCTTT,CASSWGDSTLGDTEAFF
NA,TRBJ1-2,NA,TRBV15,TGTGCCACCAGCAGAGAACGGGGACTTGCCGGAGAATATGGCTACACCTTC,CATSRERGLAGEYGYTF
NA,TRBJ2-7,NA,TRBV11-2,TGTGCCAGCAGTCCCAGACACGGCGAGCAGTACTTC,CASSPRHGEQYF
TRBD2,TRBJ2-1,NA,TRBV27,TGTGCCAGCAGTGCGACTAGCGGGAAGACTAACAATGAGCAGTTCTTC,CASSATSGKTNNEQFF
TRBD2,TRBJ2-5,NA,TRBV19,TGTGCCAGTAGTATGAAGGGACTAGCGGGAGGAGAGACCCAGTACTTC,CASSMKGLAGGETQYF
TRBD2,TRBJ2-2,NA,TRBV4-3,TGCGCCAGCAGCCAAGATAGGACTAGCGATAAAAAAACCGGGGAGCTGTTTTTT,CASSQDRTSDKKTGELFF
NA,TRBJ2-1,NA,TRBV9,TGTGCCAGCAGCCGTACGGACTATCTAGACGATGAGCAGTTCTTC,CASSRTDYLDDEQFF
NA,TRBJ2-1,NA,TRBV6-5,TGTGCCAGCAGTTACTTTACAGGGGGGGGGAATGAGCAGTTCTTC,CASSYFTGGGNEQFF